These 16 T cell receptor beta chains originate from one sample sequenced in a study of metastatic and nonmetastatic thyroid tumors. Thyroid surgery was preceded by no treatment in any patient. TCRdb reanalyzed the PCR reads via MiXCR. The sample lists approximately 20,000 clones; roughly a quarter were seen once. The sequencing input was tumor tissue. The receptor set was obtained from a female donor with papillary thyroid cancer or a benign thyroid nodule (not recorded which). Some clones in this sample may be carry-over from other donors' samples.

This chain joins TRBV6-2 or TRBV6-3 and TRBJ1-1; no reliable D call. The CDR3 extends over 12 amino acids. Germline CDR1 MNHEY, CDR2 SVGEGT. V was clipped by 5 bases and J by 1 base, with 5 bases between them. In nucleotides, the CDR3 is TGTGCCAGCAGTCGCCGGAACACTGAAGCTTTCTTT. Protein product: CASSRRNTEAFF.

This chain joins TRBV6-2 or TRBV6-3 and TRBJ1-2; the match to TRBD1 covers 11 bases. Germline loops: CDR1 MNHEY, CDR2 SVGEGT. The V segment lost 7 bases and the J segment 5 bases; nucleotides outside the gene matches: 6. The CDR3 runs 14 residues. The CDR3 loop reads CASIGQGANYGYTF. The DNA of the CDR3 is TGTGCCAGCATAGGACAGGGGGCAAATTATGGCTACACCTTC.

In this sample, this clone turned up many times. Other DNA sequences in the sample encode the same CDR3. V gene TRBV6-1 combines with J gene TRBJ1-3; D remains ambiguous. The CDR3 is made up of 15 amino acids. Germline V gene lookup returns CDR1 MNHNS and CDR2 SASEGT. The germline V and J ends were trimmed by 3 bases and 0 bases, with 9 bases remaining between them. Here the CDR3 DNA reads TGTGCCAGCAGTGAGTCCCCGAGCTCTGGAAACACCATATATTTT. It encodes CASSESPSSGNTIYF.

J is TRBJ1-1 and V is TRBV20-1; tentatively, D is TRBD1 (5 bases). V was pared by 0 bases and J by 4 bases, with 9 bases between. CDR3 size: 13 residues. In germline, CDR1 is DFQATT, CDR2 SNEGSKA (reference sequence). CDR3 sequence reads: CSARDSGGTEAFF. The CDR3 DNA reads TGCAGTGCTAGAGATTCTGGGGGCACTGAAGCTTTCTTT.

Comment on this clone: Its ends do not fully match the called genes, so a read error is possible. This rearrangement joins TRBV3-1 to TRBJ1-5; the D is unclear. Per the germline V gene, CDR1 is LGHDT and CDR2 is YNNKEL (reference sequence). The CDR3 has 13 residues. The DNA of the CDR3 is TGTGTCAGCAGCTGCGCGGGAAATCAGCCCCAGCATTTT. This sequence encodes CVSSCAGNQPQHF.

CDR3 protein: CASSSKGAGQAEAFF. In nucleotides, the CDR3 is TGTGCCAGCAGCTCCAAGGGGGCTGGGCAGGCCGAAGCTTTCTTT. The chain uses TRBV7-9 and TRBJ1-1, with TRBD1 matching over 7 bases. The CDR3 spans 15 residues. Germline lookup yields CDR1 SEHNR and CDR2 FQNEAQ (reference sequence). Losses at the gene ends were 4 bases for V and 8 bases for J; bases not matched to a gene: 13.

This clone was seen repeatedly, ten times or more. CDR3 DNA: TGCAGTGCTAGTGACAGGCCCTATGGCTACACCTTC. Translating it yields CSASDRPYGYTF. The rearrangement uses TRBV20-1 and TRBJ1-2; D perhaps matches TRBD1 (6 bases). CDR1 and CDR2 from the germline V gene are DFQATT and SNEGSKA (reference sequence). V was trimmed by 3 bases and J by 4 bases, leaving 9 bases between them. The CDR3 has 12 amino acids.

This clone is medium-sized (0.01 to 0.1%) by share. The chain uses TRBV28 and TRBJ2-7, with 13 bases aligning to TRBD2. Germline loops: CDR1 MDHEN, CDR2 SYDVKM. The length of the CDR3 is 15 residues. Losses at the gene ends were 7 bases for V and 3 bases for J; bases not matched to a gene: 6. CDR3 coding DNA: TGTGCCAGCACCGCCGGGACTAGCGGGAACTACGAGCAGTACTTC. This gives the protein CASTAGTSGNYEQYF.

This clone qualifies as medium-sized. The same CDR3 arises from other DNA sequences in this sample as well. V gene TRBV28 combines with J gene TRBJ1-5; 8 nucleotides line up with TRBD1. J gave up 4 bases and V 7 bases, and 9 bases lay outside the gene matches. Per germline, CDR1 MDHEN and CDR2 SYDVKM. The CDR3 length is 15 residues. The CDR3 coding sequence is TGTGCCAGCACTTTGCAGGGGGCGCGGAATCAGCCCCAGCATTTT. Translation gives CASTLQGARNQPQHF.

This clone was recorded at least ten times. The chain joins TRBV24-1 to TRBJ2-1; TRBD1 might be the D (6 bases). Trimming cost V 1 base and J 8 bases, with 11 bases left between them. This CDR3 spans 14 amino acids. The germline gives CDR1 KGHDR, CDR2 SFDVKD. CDR3 protein: CATSDFNRVHEQFF. The CDR3 coding sequence is TGTGCCACCAGTGATTTCAACAGGGTCCATGAGCAGTTCTTC.

This clone occurred many times. This chain connects TRBV6-5 to TRBJ2-7; 10 bases line up with TRBD1. This CDR3 has 16 amino acids. Germline V gene sequence: CDR1 MNHEY, CDR2 SVGAGI. Trimming removed 1 base from V and 2 bases from J; junction bases left unmatched: 5. The CDR3 loop is CASSYFFGTGAYEQYF. The CDR3, as DNA: TGTGCCAGCAGTTACTTTTTCGGGACAGGGGCCTACGAGCAGTACTTC.

The chain is built from TRBV6-1 and TRBJ1-6, with 9 nucleotides matching TRBD1. CDR1 and CDR2 from the germline V gene are MNHNS and SASEGT. V trimming: 5 bases; J trimming: 9 bases; junction bases outside the gene matches: 8. CDR3 size: 15 residues. The CDR3 DNA follows: TGTGCCAGCAGTTTCCGGACAGGGGAATCTTCACCCCTCCACTTT. Residues: CASSFRTGESSPLHF.

This clone is classed as medium-sized. The V call is TRBV6-6, the J call TRBJ2-2; no clear D gene. This CDR3 spans 15 amino acids. Germline CDR1 reads MNHNY; CDR2 reads SVGAGI (reference sequence). With 0 bases removed from V and 3 bases from J, the gap between germline ends came to 8 bases. The CDR3 nucleotides read TGTGCCAGCAGTTACTCGAACAGTTACACCGGGGAGCTGTTTTTT. As protein: CASSYSNSYTGELFF.

The J gene is TRBJ2-7, the V gene TRBV12-3 or TRBV12-4; perhaps TRBD2 as D (6 bases). Trimming stripped 7 bases from V and 3 bases from J, with 16 bases between. The CDR3 runs 14 residues. In DNA form, the CDR3 reads TGTGCCAGCACCGTCCAGGTGGGAGGCTACGAGCAGTACTTC. The encoded protein is CASTVQVGGYEQYF.

This clone has just one count. The rearrangement joins TRBV28 to TRBJ2-6; possibly TRBD1 for D (6 bases). Germline assignment: CDR1 MDHEN and CDR2 SYDVKM. The CDR3 is 19 amino acids. The V and J ends lost 6 bases and 1 base respectively, with 22 bases between them. The CDR3 sequence is CASSSLRDNLLSGANVLTF. CDR3 nucleotide sequence: TGTGCCAGCAGCTCCTTGAGGGACAATCTTCTTTCTGGGGCCAACGTCCTGACTTTC. Based on the CDR3 plus reference TRBV28 and TRBJ2-6, the full variable domain is DVKVTQSSRYLVKRTGEKVFLECVQDMDHENMFWYRQDPGLGLRLIYFSYDVKMKEKGDIPEGYSVSREKKERFSLILESASTNQTSMYLCASSSLRDNLLSGANVLTFGAGSRLTVL.

This clone has a count of ten or more. The genes are TRBV7-2 and TRBJ2-1; unclear D gene. Trimming left V 3 bases short and J 9 bases short, with 12 bases between. Looked up from germline, CDR1 is SGHTA and CDR2 is FQGNSA. The CDR3 has 13 residues. In DNA, the CDR3 is TGTGCCAGCAGCTTTGGCCAAGGCGGTGAGCAGTTCTTC. It is translated as CASSFGQGGEQFF.